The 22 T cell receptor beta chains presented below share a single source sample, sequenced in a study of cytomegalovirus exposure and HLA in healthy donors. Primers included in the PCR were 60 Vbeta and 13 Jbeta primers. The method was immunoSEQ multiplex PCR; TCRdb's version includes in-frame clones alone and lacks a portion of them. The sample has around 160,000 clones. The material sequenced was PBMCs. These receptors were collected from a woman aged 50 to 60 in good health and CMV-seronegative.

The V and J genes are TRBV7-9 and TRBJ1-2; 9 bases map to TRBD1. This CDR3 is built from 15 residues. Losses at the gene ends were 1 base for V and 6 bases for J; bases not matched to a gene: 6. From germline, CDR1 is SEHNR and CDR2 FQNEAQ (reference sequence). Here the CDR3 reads CASSLGDRGRHGYTF. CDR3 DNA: TGTGCCAGCAGCTTAGGTGACAGGGGGAGGCATGGCTACACCTTC.

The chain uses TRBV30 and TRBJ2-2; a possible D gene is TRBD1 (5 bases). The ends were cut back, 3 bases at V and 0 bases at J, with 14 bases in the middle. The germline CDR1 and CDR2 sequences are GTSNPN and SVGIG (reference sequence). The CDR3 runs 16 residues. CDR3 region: CAWSRQTQANTGELFF. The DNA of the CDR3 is TGTGCCTGGAGCCGACAGACTCAAGCGAACACCGGGGAGCTGTTTTTT.

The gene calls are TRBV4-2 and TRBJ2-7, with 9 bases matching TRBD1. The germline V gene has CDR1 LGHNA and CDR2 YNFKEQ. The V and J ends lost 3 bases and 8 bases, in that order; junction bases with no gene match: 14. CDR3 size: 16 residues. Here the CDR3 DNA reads TGTGCCAGCAGCCAGGGCGGGACAGGGATGCTACGTAAGCAGTACTTC. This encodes CASSQGGTGMLRKQYF.

The CDR3 sequence is CASSPGLTYGAFF. The CDR3 nucleotides are TGTGCCAGCTCCCCGGGACTCACTTATGGTGCTTTCTTT. The genes are TRBV18 and TRBJ1-1; TRBD1 might be the D (5 bases). Between the trimmed V and J ends, which lost 6 bases and 11 bases, there was a span of 19 bases. Germline CDR1 is KGHSH and CDR2 is LQKENI. The length of the CDR3 is 13 residues.

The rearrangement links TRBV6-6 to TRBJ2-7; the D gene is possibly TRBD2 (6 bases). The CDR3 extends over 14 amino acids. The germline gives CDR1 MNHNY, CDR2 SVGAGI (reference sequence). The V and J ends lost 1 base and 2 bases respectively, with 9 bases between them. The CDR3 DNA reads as TGTGCCAGCAGTTACTTAGCGGATCCCTACGAGCAGTACTTC. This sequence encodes CASSYLADPYEQYF.

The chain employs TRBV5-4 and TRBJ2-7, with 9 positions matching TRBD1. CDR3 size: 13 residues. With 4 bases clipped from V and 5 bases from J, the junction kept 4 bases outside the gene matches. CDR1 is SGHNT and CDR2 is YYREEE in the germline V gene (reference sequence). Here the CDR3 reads CASSGTGSHEQYF. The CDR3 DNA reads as TGTGCCAGCAGCGGGACAGGGTCCCACGAGCAGTACTTC.

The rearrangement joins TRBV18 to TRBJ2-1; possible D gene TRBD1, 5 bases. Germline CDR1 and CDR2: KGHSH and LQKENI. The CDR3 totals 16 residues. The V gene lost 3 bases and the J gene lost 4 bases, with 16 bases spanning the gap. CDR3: CASSPLLTAPYNEQFF. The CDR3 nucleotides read TGTGCCAGCTCACCCCTGCTGACAGCCCCGTACAATGAGCAGTTCTTC.

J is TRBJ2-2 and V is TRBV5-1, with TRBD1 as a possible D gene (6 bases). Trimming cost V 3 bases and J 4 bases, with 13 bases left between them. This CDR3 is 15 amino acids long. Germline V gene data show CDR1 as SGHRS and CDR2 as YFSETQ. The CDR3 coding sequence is TGCGCCAGCAGCTCACAGGGTTTAGGCACCGGGGAGCTGTTTTTT. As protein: CASSSQGLGTGELFF.

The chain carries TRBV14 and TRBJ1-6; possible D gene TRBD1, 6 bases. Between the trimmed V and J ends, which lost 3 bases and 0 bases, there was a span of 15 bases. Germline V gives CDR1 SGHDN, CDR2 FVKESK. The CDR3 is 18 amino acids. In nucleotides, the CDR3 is TGTGCCAGCAGCCACCCCGGACAGTTCCCCTCCTATAATTCACCCCTCCACTTT. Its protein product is CASSHPGQFPSYNSPLHF.

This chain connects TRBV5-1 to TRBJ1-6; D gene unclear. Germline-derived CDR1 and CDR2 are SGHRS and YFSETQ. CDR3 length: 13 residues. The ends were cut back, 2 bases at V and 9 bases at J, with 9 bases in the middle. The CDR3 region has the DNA TGCGCCAGCAGCTTCCAGGATCTTTCACCCCTCCACTTT. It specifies CASSFQDLSPLHF.

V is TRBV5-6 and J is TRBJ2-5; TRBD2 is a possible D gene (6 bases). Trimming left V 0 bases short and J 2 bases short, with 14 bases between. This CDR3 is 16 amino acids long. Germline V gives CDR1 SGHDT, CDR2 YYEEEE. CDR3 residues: CASSLGGRGRQETQYF. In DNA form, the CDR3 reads TGTGCCAGCAGCTTGGGAGGGCGGGGCCGGCAAGAGACCCAGTACTTC.

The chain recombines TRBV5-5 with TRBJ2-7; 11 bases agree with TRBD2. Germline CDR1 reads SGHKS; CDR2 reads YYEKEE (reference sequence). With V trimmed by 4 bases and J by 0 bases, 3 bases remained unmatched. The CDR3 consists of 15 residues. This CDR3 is CASSPTSGNSYEQYF. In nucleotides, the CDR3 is TGTGCCAGCAGCCCGACTAGCGGGAACTCCTACGAGCAGTACTTC. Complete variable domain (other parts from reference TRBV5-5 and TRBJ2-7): DAGVTQSPTHLIKTRGQQVTLRCSPISGHKSVSWYQQVLGQGPQFIFQYYEKEERGRGNFPDRFSARQFPNYSSELNVNALLLGDSALYLCASSPTSGNSYEQYFGPGTRLTVT.

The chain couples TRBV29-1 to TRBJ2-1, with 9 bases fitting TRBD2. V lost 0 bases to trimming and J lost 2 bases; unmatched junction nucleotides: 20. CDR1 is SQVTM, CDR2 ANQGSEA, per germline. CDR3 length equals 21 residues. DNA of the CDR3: TGCAGCGTTGAAGATCCCGGGGGTGTAATTTCTAGCGGGATCACCTACAATGAGCAGTTCTTC. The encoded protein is CSVEDPGGVISSGITYNEQFF.

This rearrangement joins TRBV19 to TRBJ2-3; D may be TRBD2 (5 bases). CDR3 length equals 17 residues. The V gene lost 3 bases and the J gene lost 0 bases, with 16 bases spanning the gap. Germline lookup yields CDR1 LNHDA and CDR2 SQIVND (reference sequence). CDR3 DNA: TGTGCCAGTAGTATCCGATTACTAGGGTACAGCACAGATACGCAGTATTTT. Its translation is CASSIRLLGYSTDTQYF.

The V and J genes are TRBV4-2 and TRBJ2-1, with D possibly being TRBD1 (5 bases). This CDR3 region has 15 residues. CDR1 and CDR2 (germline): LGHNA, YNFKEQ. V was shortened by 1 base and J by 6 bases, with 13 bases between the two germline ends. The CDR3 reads CASSQATRAINEQFF. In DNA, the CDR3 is TGTGCCAGCAGCCAAGCGACCAGGGCCATCAATGAGCAGTTCTTC.

The CDR3 is CASSPTRSYNEQFF. The CDR3 coding sequence is TGTGCCAGCTCACCGACAAGGTCCTACAATGAGCAGTTCTTC. The chain employs TRBV18 and TRBJ2-1; no firm D call. The CDR3 has 14 residues. Looked up from germline, CDR1 is KGHSH and CDR2 is LQKENI. V was pared by 3 bases and J by 1 base, with 7 bases between.

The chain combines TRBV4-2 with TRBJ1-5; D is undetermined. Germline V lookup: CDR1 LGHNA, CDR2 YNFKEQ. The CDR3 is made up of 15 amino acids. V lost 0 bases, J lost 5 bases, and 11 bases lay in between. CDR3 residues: CASSQEAVSHQPQHF. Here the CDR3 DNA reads TGTGCCAGCAGCCAAGAGGCAGTATCTCATCAGCCCCAGCATTTT.

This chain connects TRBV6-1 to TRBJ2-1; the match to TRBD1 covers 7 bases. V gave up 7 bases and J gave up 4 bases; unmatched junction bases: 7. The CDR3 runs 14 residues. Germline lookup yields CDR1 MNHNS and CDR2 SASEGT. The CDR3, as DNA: TGTGCCAGCAACCAAGGACAGGCGTACAATGAGCAGTTCTTC. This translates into CASNQGQAYNEQFF.

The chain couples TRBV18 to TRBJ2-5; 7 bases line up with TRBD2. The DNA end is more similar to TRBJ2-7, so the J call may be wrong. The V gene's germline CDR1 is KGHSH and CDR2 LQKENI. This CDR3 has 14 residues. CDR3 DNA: TGTGCCAGCTCACCTACTAGCGACTCCTACGAGCAGTACTTC. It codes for CASSPTSDSYEQYF.

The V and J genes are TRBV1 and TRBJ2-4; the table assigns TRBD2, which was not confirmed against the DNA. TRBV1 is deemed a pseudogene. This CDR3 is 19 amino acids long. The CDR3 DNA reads TGCACCAGCAGCCAAGGTTGGGGACTACCATTTATAGCCAAAAACATTCAGTACTTC. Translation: CTSSQGWGLPFIAKNIQYF.

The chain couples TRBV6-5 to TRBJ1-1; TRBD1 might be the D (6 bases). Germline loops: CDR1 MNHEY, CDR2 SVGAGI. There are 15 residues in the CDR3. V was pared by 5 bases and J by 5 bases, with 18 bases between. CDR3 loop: CASSRPGHPGTEAFF. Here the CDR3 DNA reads TGTGCCAGCAGTCGTCCGGGACACCCGGGGACTGAAGCTTTCTTT.

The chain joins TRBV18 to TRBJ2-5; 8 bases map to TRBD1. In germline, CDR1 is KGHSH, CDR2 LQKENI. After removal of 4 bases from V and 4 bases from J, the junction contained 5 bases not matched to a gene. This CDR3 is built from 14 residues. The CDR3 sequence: CASSLGQGGETQYF. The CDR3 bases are TGTGCCAGCTCACTCGGACAGGGAGGAGAGACCCAGTACTTC.